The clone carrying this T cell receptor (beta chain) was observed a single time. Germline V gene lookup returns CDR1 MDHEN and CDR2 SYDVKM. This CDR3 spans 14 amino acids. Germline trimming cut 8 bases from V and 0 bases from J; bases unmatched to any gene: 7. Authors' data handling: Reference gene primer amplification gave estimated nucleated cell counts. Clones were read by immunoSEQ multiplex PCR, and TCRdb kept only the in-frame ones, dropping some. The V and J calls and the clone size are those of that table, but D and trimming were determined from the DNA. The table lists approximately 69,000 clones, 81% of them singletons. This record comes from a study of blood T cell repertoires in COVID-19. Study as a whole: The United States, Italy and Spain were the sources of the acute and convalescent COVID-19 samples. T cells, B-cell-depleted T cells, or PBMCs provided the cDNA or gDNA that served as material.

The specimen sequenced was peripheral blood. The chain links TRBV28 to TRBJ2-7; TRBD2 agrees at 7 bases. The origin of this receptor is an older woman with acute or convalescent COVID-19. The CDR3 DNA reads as TGTGCCAGCGGAGGAGGCGGGAGCTCCTACGAGCAGTACTTC. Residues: CASGGGGSSYEQYF.